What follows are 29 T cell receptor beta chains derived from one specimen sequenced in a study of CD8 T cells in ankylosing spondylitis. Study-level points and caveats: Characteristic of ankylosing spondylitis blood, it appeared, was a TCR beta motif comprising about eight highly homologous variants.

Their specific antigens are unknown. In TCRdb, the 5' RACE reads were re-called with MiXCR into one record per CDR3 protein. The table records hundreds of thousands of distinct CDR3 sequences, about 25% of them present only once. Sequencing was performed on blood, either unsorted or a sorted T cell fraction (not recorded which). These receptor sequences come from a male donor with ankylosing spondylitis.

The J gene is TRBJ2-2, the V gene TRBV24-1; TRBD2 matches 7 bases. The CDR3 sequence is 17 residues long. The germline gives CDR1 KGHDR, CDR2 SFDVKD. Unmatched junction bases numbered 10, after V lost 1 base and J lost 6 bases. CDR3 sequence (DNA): TGTGCCACCAGTGATTTCTCCAGCGGGATGGCATCCGGGGAGCTGTTTTTT. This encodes CATSDFSSGMASGELFF.

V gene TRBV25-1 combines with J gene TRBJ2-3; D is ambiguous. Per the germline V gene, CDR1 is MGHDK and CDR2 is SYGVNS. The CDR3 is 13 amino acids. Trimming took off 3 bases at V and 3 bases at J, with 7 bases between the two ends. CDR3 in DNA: TGTGCCAGCAGTGATCTTCGGACAGATACGCAGTATTTT. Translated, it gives CASSDLRTDTQYF.

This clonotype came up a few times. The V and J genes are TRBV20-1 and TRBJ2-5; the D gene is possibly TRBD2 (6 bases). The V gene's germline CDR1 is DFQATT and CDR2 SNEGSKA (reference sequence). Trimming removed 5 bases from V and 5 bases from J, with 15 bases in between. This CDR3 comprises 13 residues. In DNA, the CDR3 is TGCAGTGCTGGGCTAGCGTGGGGGGAGACCCAGTACTTC. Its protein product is CSAGLAWGETQYF.

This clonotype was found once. For the CDR3, the DNA is TGTGCCACCAGTGATCCCAGGACAGGGACCAACGAGCAGTACTTC. Protein sequence: CATSDPRTGTNEQYF. V is TRBV24-1 and J is TRBJ2-7; 8 bases are a match to TRBD1. Germline V gene data show CDR1 as KGHDR and CDR2 as SFDVKD. The CDR3 loop spans 15 amino acids. Trimming cost V 3 bases and J 5 bases; bases outside gene matches: 8.

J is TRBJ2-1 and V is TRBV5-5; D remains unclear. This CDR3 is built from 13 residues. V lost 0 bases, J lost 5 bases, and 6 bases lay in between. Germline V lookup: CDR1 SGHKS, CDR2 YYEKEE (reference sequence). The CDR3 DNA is TGTGCCAGCAGCTTGGTCCAAGACAATGAGCAGTTCTTC. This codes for CASSLVQDNEQFF.

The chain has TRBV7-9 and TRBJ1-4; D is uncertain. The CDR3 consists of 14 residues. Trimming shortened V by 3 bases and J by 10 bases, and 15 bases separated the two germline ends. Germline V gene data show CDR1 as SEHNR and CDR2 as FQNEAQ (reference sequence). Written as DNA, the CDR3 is TGTGCCAGCAGCTTGGAGTCGGTCGGAGGAAAACTGTTTTTT. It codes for CASSLESVGGKLFF.

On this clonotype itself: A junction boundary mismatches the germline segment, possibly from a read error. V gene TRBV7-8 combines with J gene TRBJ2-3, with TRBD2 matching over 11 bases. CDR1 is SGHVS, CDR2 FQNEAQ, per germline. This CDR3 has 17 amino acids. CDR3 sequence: CAGSVWTTSGSSDTQYF. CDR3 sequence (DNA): TGTGCCGGCAGCGTTTGGACCACTAGCGGGAGTTCAGATACGCAGTATTTT.

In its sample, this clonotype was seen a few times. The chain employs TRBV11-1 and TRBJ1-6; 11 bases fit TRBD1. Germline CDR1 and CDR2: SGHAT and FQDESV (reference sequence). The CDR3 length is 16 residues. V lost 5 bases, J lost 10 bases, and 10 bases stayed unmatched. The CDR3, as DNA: TGTGCCAGCAGCACCGGACAGGGGGCGGCAAGATCACCCCTCCACTTT. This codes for CASSTGQGAARSPLHF.

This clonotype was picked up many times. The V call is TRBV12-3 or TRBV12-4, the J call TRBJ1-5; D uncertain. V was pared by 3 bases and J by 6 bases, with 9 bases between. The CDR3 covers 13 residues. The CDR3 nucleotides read TGTGCCAGCAGTTTTTTGGGGATTCAGCCCCAGCATTTT. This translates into CASSFLGIQPQHF.

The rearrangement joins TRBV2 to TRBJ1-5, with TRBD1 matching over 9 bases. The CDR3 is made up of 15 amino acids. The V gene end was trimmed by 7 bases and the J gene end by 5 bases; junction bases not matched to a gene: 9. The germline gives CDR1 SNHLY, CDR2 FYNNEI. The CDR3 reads CASKLTGGAYQPQHF. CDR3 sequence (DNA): TGTGCCAGCAAACTAACAGGGGGCGCTTATCAGCCCCAGCATTTT.

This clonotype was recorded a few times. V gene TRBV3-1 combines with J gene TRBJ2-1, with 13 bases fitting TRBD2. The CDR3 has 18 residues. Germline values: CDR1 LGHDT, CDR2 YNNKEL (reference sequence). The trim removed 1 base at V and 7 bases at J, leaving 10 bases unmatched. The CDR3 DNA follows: TGTGCCAGCAGCCAAGTCGCCACTAGCGGGAGGGCCCGGAATGAGCAGTTCTTC. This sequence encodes CASSQVATSGRARNEQFF.

The CDR3 nucleotides read TGTGCCAGCATCTCCGGAGGGTACACTGAAGCTTTCTTT. Translated: CASISGGYTEAFF. The V gene is TRBV7-2, the J gene TRBJ1-1; D is uncertain. Per the germline V gene, CDR1 is SGHTA and CDR2 is FQGNSA. The germline V and J ends were trimmed by 7 bases and 3 bases, with 12 bases remaining between them. The CDR3 has 13 amino acids.

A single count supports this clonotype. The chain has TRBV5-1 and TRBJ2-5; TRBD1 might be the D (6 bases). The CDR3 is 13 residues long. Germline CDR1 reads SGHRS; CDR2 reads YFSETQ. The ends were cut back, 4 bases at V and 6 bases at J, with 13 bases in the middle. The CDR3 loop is CASSPGQEKTQYF. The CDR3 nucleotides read TGCGCCAGCAGCCCGGGACAAGAGAAGACCCAGTACTTC.

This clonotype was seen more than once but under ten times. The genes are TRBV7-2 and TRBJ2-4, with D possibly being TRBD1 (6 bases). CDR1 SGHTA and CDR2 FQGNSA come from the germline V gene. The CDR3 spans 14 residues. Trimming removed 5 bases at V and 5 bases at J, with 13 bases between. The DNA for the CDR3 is TGTGCCAGCAGCGTGAAAAACAGGGAAAACATTCAGTACTTC. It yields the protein CASSVKNRENIQYF.

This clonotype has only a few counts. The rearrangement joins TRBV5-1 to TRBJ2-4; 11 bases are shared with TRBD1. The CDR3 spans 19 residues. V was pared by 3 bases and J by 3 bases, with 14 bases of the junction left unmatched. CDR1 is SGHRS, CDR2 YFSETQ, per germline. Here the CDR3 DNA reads TGCGCCAGCAGCTGGCCAGGACAGGGGGCGCCGATTGGCAAAAACATTCAGTACTTC. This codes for CASSWPGQGAPIGKNIQYF. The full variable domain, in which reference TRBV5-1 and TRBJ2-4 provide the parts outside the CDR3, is KAGVTQTPRYLIKTRGQQVTLSCSPISGHRSVSWYQQTPGQGLQFLFEYFSETQRNKGNFPGRFSGRQFSNSRSEMNVSTLELGDSALYLCASSWPGQGAPIGKNIQYFGAGTRLSVL.

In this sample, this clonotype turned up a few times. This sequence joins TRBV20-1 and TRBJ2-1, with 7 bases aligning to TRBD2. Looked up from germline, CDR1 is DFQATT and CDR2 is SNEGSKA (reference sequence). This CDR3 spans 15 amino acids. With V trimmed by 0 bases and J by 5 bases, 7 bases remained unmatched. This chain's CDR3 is CSARDRLANHNEQFF. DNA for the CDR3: TGCAGTGCTAGAGATCGACTAGCCAACCACAATGAGCAGTTCTTC.

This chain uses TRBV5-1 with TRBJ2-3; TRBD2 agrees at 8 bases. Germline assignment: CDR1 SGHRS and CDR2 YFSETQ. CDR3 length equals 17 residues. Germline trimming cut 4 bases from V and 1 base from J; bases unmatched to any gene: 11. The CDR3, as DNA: TGCGCCAGCAGCGAGCAACCCAATAGCGGGGGCACAGATACGCAGTATTTT. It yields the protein CASSEQPNSGGTDTQYF. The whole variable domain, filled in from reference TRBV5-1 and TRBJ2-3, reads KAGVTQTPRYLIKTRGQQVTLSCSPISGHRSVSWYQQTPGQGLQFLFEYFSETQRNKGNFPGRFSGRQFSNSRSEMNVSTLELGDSALYLCASSEQPNSGGTDTQYFGPGTRLTVL.

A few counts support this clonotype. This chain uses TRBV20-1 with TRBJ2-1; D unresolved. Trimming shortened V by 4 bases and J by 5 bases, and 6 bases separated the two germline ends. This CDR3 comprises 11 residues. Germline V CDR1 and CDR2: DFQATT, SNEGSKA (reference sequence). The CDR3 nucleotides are TGCAGTGCTAACAGCAACAATGAGCAGTTCTTC. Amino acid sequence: CSANSNNEQFF.

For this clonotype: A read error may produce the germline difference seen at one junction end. DNA for the CDR3: TGTGCCACCAGCCAAGATGCTTCTTGGCGGGAGTACCGCAATGAGCAGTTCTTC. Translated: CATSQDASWREYRNEQFF. The rearrangement links TRBV3-1 to TRBJ2-1; 7 bases agree with TRBD2. CDR3 length: 18 residues. Germline V CDR1 and CDR2: LGHDT, YNNKEL (reference sequence).

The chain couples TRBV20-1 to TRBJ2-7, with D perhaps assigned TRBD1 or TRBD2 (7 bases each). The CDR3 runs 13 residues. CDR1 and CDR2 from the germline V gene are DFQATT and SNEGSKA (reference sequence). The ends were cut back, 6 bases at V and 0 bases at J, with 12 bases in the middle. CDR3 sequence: CSAAGQSSYEQYF. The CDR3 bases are TGCAGTGCAGCGGGACAGAGCTCCTACGAGCAGTACTTC.

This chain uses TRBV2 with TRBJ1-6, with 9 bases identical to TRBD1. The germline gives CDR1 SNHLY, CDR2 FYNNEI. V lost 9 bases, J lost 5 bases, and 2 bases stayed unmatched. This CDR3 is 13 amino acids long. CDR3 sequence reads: CASGQGNNSPLHF. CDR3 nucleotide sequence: TGTGCCAGTGGACAGGGGAATAATTCACCCCTCCACTTT.

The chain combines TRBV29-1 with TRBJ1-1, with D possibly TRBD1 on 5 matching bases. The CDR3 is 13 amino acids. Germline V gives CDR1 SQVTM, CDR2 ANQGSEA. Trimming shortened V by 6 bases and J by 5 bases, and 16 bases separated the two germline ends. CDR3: CSVGEGFRTEAFF. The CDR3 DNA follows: TGCAGCGTCGGGGAGGGGTTTAGGACTGAAGCTTTCTTT.

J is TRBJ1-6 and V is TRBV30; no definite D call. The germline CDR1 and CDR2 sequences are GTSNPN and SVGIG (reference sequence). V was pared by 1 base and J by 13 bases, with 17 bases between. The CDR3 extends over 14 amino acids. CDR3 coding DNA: TGTGCCTGGAGTGGGGCGTCAGGTCTTAAGCCCCTCCACTTT. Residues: CAWSGASGLKPLHF.

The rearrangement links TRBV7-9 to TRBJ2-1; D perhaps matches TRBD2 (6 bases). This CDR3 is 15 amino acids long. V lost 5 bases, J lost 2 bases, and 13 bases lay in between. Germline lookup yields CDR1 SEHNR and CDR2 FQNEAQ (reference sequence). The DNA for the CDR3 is TGTGCCAGCAGCCCGGGGGAGGAGACCTACAATGAGCAGTTCTTC. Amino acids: CASSPGEETYNEQFF.

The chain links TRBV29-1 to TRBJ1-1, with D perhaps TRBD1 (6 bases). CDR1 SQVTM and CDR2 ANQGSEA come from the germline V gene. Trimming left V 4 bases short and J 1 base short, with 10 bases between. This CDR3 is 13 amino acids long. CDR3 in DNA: TGCAGCGTTGTTCAGGGGAGGAACACTGAAGCTTTCTTT. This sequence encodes CSVVQGRNTEAFF.

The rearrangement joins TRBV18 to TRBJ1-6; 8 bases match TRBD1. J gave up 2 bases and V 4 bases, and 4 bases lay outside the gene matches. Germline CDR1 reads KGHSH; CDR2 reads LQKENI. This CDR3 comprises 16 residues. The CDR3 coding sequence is TGTGCCAGCTCACTTGGGACAGGCGCCTATAATTCACCCCTCCACTTT. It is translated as CASSLGTGAYNSPLHF. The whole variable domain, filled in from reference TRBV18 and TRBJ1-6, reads NAGVMQNPRHLVRRRGQEARLRCSPMKGHSHVYWYRQLPEEGLKFMVYLQKENIIDESGMPKERFSAEFPKEGPSILRIQQVVRGDSAAYFCASSLGTGAYNSPLHFGNGTRLTVT.

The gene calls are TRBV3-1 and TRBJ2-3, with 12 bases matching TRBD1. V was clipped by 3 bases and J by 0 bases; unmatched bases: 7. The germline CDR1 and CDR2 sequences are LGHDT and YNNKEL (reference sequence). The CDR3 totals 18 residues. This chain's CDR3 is CASSHRDRGLTSTDTQYF. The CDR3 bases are TGTGCCAGCAGCCACCGGGACAGGGGGCTCACTAGCACAGATACGCAGTATTTT.

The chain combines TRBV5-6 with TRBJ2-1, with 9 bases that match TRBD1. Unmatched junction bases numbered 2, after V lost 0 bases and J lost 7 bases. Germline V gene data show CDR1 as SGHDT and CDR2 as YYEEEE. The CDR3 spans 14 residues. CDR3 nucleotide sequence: TGTGCCAGCAGCTTGGTGGACAGGGGAAATGAGCAGTTCTTC. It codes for CASSLVDRGNEQFF.

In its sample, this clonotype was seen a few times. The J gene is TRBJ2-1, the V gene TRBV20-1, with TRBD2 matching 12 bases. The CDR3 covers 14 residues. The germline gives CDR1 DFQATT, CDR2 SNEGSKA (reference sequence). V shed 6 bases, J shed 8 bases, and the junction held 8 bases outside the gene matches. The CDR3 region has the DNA TGCAGTGCGAGTGTCCTAGCGGGAGGGCATGAGCAGTTCTTC. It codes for CSASVLAGGHEQFF.